The entry that follows covers one TCR beta chain sequence. The data belong to a study of blood T cell repertoires in COVID-19. Study-level background: The United States, Italy and Spain provided the acute and convalescent COVID-19 samples. PBMCs, B-cell-depleted T cells, or T cells provided the cDNA or gDNA that made up the material.

Here immunoSEQ multiplex PCR was the method, and the copy in TCRdb shows in-frame clones only, minus some. The table records 400,000 or so clones, 90% of them present only once. This CDR3 spans 16 amino acids. The V gene's germline CDR1 is SGDLS and CDR2 YYNGEE. The V segment lost 0 bases and the J segment 1 base; nucleotides outside the gene matches: 6. Participant age was 18 to 89 years, and participants resided in approximately 24 US areas. This clonotype was obtained from a man younger than 35 who had recovered from COVID-19. The V call is TRBV9, the J call TRBJ2-5, with TRBD1 matching 7 bases. The sample taken for sequencing was PBMCs or T cells enriched from blood (not recorded which). The CDR3 here is CASSVALRDSQETQYF. CDR3 nucleotide sequence: TGTGCCAGCAGCGTAGCCCTTCGGGACAGCCAAGAGACCCAGTACTTC.